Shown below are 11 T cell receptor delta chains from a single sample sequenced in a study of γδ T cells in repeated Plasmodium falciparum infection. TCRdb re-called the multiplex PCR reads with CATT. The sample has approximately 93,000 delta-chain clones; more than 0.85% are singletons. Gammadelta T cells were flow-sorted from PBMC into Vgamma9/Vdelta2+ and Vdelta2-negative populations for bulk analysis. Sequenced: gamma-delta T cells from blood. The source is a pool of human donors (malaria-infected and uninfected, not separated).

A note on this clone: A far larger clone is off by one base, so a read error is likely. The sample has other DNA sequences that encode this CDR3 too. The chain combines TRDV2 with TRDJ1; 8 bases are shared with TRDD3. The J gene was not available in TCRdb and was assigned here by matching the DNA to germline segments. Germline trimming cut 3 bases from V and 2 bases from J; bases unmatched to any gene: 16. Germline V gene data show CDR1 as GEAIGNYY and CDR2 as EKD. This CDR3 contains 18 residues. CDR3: CACDPRLGYARFTDKLIF. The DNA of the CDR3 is TGTGCCTGTGACCCAAGGTTGGGATACGCACGTTTTACCGATAAACTCATCTTT.

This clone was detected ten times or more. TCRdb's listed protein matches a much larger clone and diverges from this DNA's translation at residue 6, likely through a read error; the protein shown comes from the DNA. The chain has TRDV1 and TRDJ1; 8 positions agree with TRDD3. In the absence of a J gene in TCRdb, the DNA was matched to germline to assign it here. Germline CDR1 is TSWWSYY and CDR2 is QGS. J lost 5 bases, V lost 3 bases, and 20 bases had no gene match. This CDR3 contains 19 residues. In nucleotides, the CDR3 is TGTGCTCTTGGGGATCGCTTAGTTAGCCGGGGGATAACCAAGGATAAACTCATCTTT. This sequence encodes CALGDRLVSRGITKDKLIF.

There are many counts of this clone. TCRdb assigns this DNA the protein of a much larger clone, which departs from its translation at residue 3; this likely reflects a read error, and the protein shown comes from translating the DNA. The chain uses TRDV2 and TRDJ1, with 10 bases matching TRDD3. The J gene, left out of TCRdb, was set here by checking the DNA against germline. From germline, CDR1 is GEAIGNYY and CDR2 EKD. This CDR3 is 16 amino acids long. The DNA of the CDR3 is TGTGCCCGTGACACAAGTCGGGGGATACGAGACGATAAACTCATCTTT. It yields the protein CARDTSRGIRDDKLIF.

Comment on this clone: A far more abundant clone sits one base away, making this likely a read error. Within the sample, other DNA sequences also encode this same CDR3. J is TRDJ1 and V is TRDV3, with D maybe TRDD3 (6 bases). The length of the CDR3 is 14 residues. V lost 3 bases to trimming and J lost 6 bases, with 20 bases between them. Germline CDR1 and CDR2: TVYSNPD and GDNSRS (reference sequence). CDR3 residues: CAFLYTGKGNKLIF. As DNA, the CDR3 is TGTGCCTTCCTATATACTGGGAAGGGGAATAAACTCATCTTT.

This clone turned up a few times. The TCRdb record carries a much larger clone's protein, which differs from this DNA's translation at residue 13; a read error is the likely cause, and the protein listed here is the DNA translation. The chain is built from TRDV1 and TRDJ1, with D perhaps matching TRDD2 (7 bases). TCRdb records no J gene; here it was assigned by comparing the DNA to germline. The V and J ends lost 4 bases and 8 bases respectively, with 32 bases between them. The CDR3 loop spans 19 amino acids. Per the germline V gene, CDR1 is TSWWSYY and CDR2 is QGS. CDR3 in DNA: TGTGCTCTTGGGGCGTCCTTCCTCGGGCACCGAAATATGCCCTTAAAACTCATCTTT. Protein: CALGASFLGHRNMPLKLIF.

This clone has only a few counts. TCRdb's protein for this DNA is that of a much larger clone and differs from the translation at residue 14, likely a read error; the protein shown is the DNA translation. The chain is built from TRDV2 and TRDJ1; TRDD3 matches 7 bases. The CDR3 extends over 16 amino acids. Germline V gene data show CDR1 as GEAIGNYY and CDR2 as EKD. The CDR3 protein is CACEPAAKWGRDKHIF. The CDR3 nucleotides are TGTGCCTGTGAACCTGCGGCCAAATGGGGGAGAGATAAACACATCTTT.

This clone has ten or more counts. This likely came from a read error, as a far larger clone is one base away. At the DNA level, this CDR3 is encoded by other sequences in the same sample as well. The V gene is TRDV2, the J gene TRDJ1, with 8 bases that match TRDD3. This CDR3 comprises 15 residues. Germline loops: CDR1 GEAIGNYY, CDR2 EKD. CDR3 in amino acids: CACDVLGVYTDKLIF. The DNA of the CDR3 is TGTGCCTGTGACGTACTGGGGGTTTACACTGATAAACTCATCTTT.

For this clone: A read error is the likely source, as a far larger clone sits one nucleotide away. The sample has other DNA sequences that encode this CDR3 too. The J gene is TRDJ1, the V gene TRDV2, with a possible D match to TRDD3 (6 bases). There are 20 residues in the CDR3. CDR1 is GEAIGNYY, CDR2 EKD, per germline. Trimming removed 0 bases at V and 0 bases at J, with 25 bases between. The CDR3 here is CACDTNFPGDTTPYTDKLIF. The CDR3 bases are TGTGCCTGTGACACCAATTTTCCGGGTGATACGACTCCGTACACCGATAAACTCATCTTT.

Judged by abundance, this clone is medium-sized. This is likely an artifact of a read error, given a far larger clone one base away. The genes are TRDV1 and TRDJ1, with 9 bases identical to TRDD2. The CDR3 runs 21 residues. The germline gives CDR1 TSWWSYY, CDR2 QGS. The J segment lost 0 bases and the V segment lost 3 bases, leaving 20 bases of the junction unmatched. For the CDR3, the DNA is TGTGCTCTTGGGGAGGGGGCCTTCCTACGAACCTGGGGCCTCAACACCGATAAACTCATCTTT. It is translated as CALGEGAFLRTWGLNTDKLIF.

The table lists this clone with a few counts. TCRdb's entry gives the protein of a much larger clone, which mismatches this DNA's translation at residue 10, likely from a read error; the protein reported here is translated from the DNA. The CDR3 here is CALGEQVGWRSYSYTDKLIF. CDR3 sequence (DNA): TGTGCTCTTGGGGAACAAGTCGGTTGGAGGTCATACTCATACACCGATAAACTCATCTTT. The rearrangement joins TRDV1 to TRDJ1; D call uncertain. TCRdb carries no J gene annotation; the J gene was assigned here by matching the DNA with germline. Germline V gives CDR1 TSWWSYY, CDR2 QGS. Trimming removed 1 base at V and 0 bases at J, with 24 bases between. The CDR3 totals 20 residues.

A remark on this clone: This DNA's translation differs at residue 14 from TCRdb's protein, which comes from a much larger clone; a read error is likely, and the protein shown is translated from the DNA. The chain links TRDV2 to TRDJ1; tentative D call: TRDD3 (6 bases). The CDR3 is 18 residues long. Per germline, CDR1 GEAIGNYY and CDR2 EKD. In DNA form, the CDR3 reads TGTGCCTGTGACACCGACGGGGGAAACCCCTTTTACACCAATAAACTCATCTTT. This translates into CACDTDGGNPFYTNKLIF.